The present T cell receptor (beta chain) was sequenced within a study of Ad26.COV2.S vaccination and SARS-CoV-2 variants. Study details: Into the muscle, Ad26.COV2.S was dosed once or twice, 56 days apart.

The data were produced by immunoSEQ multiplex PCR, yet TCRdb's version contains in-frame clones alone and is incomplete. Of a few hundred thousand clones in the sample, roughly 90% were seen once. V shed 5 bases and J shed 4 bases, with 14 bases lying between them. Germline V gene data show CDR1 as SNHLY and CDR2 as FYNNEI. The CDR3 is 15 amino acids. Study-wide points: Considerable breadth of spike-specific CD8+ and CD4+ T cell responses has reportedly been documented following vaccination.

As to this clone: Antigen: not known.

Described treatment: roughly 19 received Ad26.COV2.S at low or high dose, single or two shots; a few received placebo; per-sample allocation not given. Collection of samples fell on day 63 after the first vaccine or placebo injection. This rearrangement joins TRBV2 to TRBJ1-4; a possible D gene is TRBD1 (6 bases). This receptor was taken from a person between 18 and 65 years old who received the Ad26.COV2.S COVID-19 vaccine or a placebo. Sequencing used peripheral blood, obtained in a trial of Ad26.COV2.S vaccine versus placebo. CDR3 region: CASSPTGTSNEKLFF. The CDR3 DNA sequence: TGTGCCAGCAGTCCCACCGGGACAAGTAATGAAAAACTGTTTTTT. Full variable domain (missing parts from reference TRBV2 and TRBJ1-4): EPEVTQTPSHQVTQMGQEVILRCVPISNHLYFYWYRQILGQKVEFLVSFYNNEISEKSEIFDDQFSVERPDGSNFTLKIRSTKLEDSAMYFCASSPTGTSNEKLFFGSGTQLSVL.